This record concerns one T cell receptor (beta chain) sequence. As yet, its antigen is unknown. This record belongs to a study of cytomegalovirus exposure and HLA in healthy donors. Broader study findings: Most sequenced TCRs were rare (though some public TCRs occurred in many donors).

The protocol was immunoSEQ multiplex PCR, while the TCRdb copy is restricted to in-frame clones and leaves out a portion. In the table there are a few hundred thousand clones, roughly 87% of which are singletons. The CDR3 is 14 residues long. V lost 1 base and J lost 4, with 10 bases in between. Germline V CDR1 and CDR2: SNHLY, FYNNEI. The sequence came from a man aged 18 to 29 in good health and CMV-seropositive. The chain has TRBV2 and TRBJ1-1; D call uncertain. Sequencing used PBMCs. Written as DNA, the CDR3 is TGTGCCAGCAGTGAAGACGGCTGGAGCACTGAAGCTTTCTTT. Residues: CASSEDGWSTEAFF.